One and the same sample provided the 25 T cell receptor beta chains below, sequenced in a study of monozygotic twins with inflammatory bowel disease. With the 5' RACE reads reprocessed, TCRdb shows one record per CDR3 protein and no DNA. This listing includes fewer than 550,000 distinct CDR3 sequences. The sequenced sample was blood. These TCRs come from a human donor with ulcerative colitis or Crohn's disease, or a healthy co-twin of an affected twin (not recorded which).

This chain connects TRBV5-5 to TRBJ2-7. The CDR3 length is 12 residues. Germline CDR1 reads SGHKS; CDR2 reads YYEKEE (reference sequence). CDR3 region: CASSATPYEQYF.

The chain uses TRBV10-3 and TRBJ2-1; the TRBD1 assignment by TCRdb is unverifiable without DNA. Germline V gene data show CDR1 as ENHRY and CDR2 as SYGVKD. The CDR3 is made up of 18 amino acids. This CDR3 reads CAISESGMTGEPYNEQFF.

CDR3: CSARGLGEDTQYF. The V call is TRBV20-1, the J call TRBJ2-3; TCRdb designates TRBD2, a call that cannot be tested without DNA. The CDR3 has 13 amino acids. Germline CDR1 is DFQATT and CDR2 is SNEGSKA (reference sequence).

The chain is built from TRBV12-3 or TRBV12-4 and TRBJ2-2; TCRdb picks TRBD1, but there is no DNA to check that call. This CDR3 is built from 15 residues. CDR3 protein: CASSQYRGGAGELFF.

J is TRBJ2-3 and V is TRBV7-9; the D call of TRBD1 rests on TCRdb alone, since no DNA is present to check it. This CDR3 has 15 residues. Germline CDR1 SEHNR, CDR2 FQNEAQ (reference sequence). CDR3 loop: CASSSKGSRTDTQYF.

The rearrangement uses TRBV5-5 and TRBJ1-5; TCRdb calls TRBD1, which cannot be checked without DNA. The CDR3 is made up of 15 amino acids. Per the germline V gene, CDR1 is SGHKS and CDR2 is YYEKEE (reference sequence). CDR3 residues: CASSLGTVSNQPQHF.

The gene calls are TRBV29-1 and TRBJ1-4; TCRdb's assignment of TRBD1 cannot be checked, as there is no DNA. Germline V CDR1 and CDR2: SQVTM, ANQGSEA. The CDR3 length is 14 residues. The CDR3 here is CSVATGTGNEKLFF.

This chain uses TRBV7-9 with TRBJ2-7; TCRdb gives TRBD1 as the D gene, but with no DNA this cannot be confirmed. CDR1 is SEHNR and CDR2 is FQNEAQ in the germline V gene (reference sequence). The CDR3 is 11 residues long. The chain's CDR3 is CASSFEGEQYF.

The V gene is TRBV7-9, the J gene TRBJ2-5; lacking DNA, the TRBD2 call made by TCRdb goes unchecked. CDR1 is SEHNR, CDR2 FQNEAQ, per germline (reference sequence). This CDR3 is 15 amino acids long. CDR3 sequence: CASSSLGNRGETQYF.

The chain is built from TRBV7-2 and TRBJ2-7; TCRdb's D call, TRBD2, is unchecked because there is no DNA. From germline, CDR1 is SGHTA and CDR2 FQGNSA. The CDR3 is 15 amino acids. The CDR3 reads CASSKSGGEPYEQYF.

The chain is built from TRBV19 and TRBJ2-2; TCRdb designates TRBD1, a call that cannot be tested without DNA. This CDR3 is built from 14 residues. In germline, CDR1 is LNHDA, CDR2 SQIVND (reference sequence). CDR3 residues: CASSRGQVTGELFF.

V usage is TRBV20-1 and J usage is TRBJ2-2. The germline CDR1 and CDR2 sequences are DFQATT and SNEGSKA (reference sequence). The CDR3 length is 12 residues. The CDR3 protein is CSTNDLTGELFF.

The chain couples TRBV30 to TRBJ2-7; with no DNA, the TCRdb D assignment of TRBD1 cannot be verified. CDR3 length equals 14 residues. Per germline, CDR1 GTSNPN and CDR2 SVGIG (reference sequence). Here the CDR3 reads CAWNEQGGFGEQYF.

This rearrangement joins TRBV7-6 to TRBJ2-3; absent DNA, TCRdb's TRBD2 call cannot be checked. Germline CDR1 SGHVS, CDR2 FNYEAQ. This CDR3 spans 18 amino acids. The chain's CDR3 is CASILASWTSGSGDTQYF.

V is TRBV11-2 and J is TRBJ2-2; lacking DNA, the TRBD1 call made by TCRdb goes unchecked. Germline loops: CDR1 SGHAT, CDR2 FQNNGV. CDR3 size: 19 residues. The CDR3 here is CASSKNVGGRTTNTGELFF.

The genes are TRBV28 and TRBJ1-1; TCRdb proposes TRBD1, but this gene call is untestable without DNA. CDR1 and CDR2 from the germline V gene are MDHEN and SYDVKM. CDR3 size: 15 residues. CDR3 protein: CASSLDRAPNTEAFF.

This rearrangement joins TRBV11-1 to TRBJ2-2; no DNA is available, so the TRBD2 call from TCRdb remains unchecked. Per germline, CDR1 SGHAT and CDR2 FQDESV (reference sequence). The CDR3 runs 19 residues. CDR3 in amino acids: CASSLGGFDGRENPGELFF.

This CDR3 reads CASTLGGSAKNIQYF. This chain joins TRBV6-1 and TRBJ2-4; lacking DNA, the TRBD1 call made by TCRdb goes unchecked. Germline assignment: CDR1 MNHNS and CDR2 SASEGT. The CDR3 runs to 15 residues.

The rearrangement uses TRBV10-2 and TRBJ2-2; TCRdb returns TRBD1, unconfirmable since there is no DNA. The CDR3 extends over 13 amino acids. CDR1 is WSHSY, CDR2 SAAADI, per germline. The CDR3 region is CASSQQGAGELFF.

This sequence joins TRBV20-1 and TRBJ1-2; as DNA is missing, the TRBD1 call by TCRdb cannot be tested. Germline lookup yields CDR1 DFQATT and CDR2 SNEGSKA (reference sequence). The CDR3 extends over 19 amino acids. The CDR3: CSARDSYPGRGVRNYGYTF.

This chain connects TRBV28 to TRBJ2-7; TCRdb's D gene call, TRBD2, goes unchecked for lack of DNA. Germline loops: CDR1 MDHEN, CDR2 SYDVKM. CDR3 length: 14 residues. CDR3 loop: CASRDTSRRNKQYF.

The J gene is TRBJ2-1, the V gene TRBV10-3; absent DNA, TCRdb's TRBD2 call cannot be checked. Germline V lookup: CDR1 ENHRY, CDR2 SYGVKD. The CDR3 length is 13 residues. Here the CDR3 reads CAISEGNKEGQFF.

The chain couples TRBV12-5 to TRBJ2-6. Germline V CDR1 and CDR2: LGHNT, FRNRAP. There are 13 residues in the CDR3. This CDR3 is CASGQSGANVLTF. Full variable domain (rest looked up from reference TRBV12-5 and TRBJ2-6): DARVTQTPRHKVTEMGQEVTMRCQPILGHNTVFWYRQTMMQGLELLAYFRNRAPLDDSGMPKDRFSAEMPDATLATLKIQPSEPRDSAVYFCASGQSGANVLTFGAGSRLTVL.

The chain joins TRBV12-3 or TRBV12-4 to TRBJ1-5; no DNA is available, so the TRBD1 call from TCRdb remains unchecked. The CDR3 loop spans 15 amino acids. The CDR3 protein is CASSLGGRGNQPQHF.

The rearrangement links TRBV5-1 to TRBJ2-2. CDR3 size: 16 residues. Per germline, CDR1 SGHRS and CDR2 YFSETQ. This CDR3 reads CASSSTHLGNTGELFF. Complete variable domain (other parts from reference TRBV5-1 and TRBJ2-2): KAGVTQTPRYLIKTRGQQVTLSCSPISGHRSVSWYQQTPGQGLQFLFEYFSETQRNKGNFPGRFSGRQFSNSRSEMNVSTLELGDSALYLCASSSTHLGNTGELFFGEGSRLTVL.